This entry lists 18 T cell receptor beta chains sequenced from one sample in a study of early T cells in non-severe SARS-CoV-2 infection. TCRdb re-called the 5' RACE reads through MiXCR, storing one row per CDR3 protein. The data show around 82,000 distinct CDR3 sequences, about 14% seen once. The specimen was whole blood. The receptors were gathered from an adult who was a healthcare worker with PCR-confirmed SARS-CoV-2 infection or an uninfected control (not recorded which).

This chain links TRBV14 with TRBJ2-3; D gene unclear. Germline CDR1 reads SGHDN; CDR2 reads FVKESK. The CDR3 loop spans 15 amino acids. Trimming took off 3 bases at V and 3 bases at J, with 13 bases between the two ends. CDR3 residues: CASSHLPFSTDTQYF. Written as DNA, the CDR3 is TGTGCCAGCAGCCATTTGCCTTTTTCGACAGATACGCAGTATTTT. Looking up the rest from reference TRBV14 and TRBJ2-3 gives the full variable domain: EAGVTQFPSHSVIEKGQTVTLRCDPISGHDNLYWYRRVMGKEIKFLLHFVKESKQDESGMPNNRFLAERTGGTYSTLKVQPAELEDSGVYFCASSHLPFSTDTQYFGPGTRLTVL.

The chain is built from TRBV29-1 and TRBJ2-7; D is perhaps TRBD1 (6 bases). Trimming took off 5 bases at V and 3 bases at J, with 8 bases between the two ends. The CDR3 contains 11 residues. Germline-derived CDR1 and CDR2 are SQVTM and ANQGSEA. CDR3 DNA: TGCAGCGTTCAACAGGGCTACGAGCAGTACGTC. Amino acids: CSVQQGYEQYV.

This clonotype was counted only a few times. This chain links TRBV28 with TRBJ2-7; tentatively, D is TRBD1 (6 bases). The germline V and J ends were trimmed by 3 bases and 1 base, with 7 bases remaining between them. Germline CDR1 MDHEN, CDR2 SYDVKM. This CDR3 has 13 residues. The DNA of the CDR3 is TGTGCCAGCAGTTTGAGGGGGTCCTACGAGCAGTACGTC. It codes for CASSLRGSYEQYV.

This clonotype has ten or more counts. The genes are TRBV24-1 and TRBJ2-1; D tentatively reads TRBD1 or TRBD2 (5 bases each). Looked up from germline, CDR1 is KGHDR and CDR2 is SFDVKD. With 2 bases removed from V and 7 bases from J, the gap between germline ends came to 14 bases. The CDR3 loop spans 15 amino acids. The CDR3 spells CATSDSGPDGNEQFF. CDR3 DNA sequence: TGTGCCACCAGTGATTCGGGACCCGACGGGAATGAGCAGTTCTTC.

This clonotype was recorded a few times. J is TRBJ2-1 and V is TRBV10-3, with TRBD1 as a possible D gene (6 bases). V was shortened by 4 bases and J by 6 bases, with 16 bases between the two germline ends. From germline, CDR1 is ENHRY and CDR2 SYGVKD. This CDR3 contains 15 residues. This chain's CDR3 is CAISVSQGLSNEQFF. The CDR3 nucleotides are TGTGCCATCAGTGTTTCCCAGGGGCTGAGCAATGAGCAGTTCTTC.

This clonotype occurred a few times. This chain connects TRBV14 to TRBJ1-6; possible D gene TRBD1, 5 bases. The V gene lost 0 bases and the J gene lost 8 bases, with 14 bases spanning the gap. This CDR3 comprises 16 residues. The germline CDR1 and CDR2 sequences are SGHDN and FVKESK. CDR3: CASSQEAQVSHSPLHF. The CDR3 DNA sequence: TGTGCCAGCAGCCAAGAGGCACAGGTATCCCATTCACCCCTCCACTTT.

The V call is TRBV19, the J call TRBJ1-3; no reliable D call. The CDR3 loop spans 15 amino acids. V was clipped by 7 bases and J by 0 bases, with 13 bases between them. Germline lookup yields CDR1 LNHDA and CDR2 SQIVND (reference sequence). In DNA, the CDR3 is TGTGCCAGTACCCGCGGCGGGAGCTCTGGAAACACCATATATTTT. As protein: CASTRGGSSGNTIYF.

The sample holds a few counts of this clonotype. The CDR3 is CASSLDSLYEQYV. DNA for the CDR3: TGTGCCAGCTCACTGGACAGCCTCTACGAGCAGTACGTC. The rearrangement links TRBV18 to TRBJ2-7; a possible D gene is TRBD1 (6 bases). Germline loops: CDR1 KGHSH, CDR2 LQKENI. CDR3 size: 13 residues. V was clipped by 4 bases and J by 3 bases, with 10 bases between them.

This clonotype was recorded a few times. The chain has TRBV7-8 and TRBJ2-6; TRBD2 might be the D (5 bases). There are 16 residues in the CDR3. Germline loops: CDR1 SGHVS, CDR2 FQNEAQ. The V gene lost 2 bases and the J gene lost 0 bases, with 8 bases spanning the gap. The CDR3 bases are TGTGCCAGCAGCTTACACCGGGGCTCTGGGGCCAACGTCCTGACTTTC. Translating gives CASSLHRGSGANVLTF.

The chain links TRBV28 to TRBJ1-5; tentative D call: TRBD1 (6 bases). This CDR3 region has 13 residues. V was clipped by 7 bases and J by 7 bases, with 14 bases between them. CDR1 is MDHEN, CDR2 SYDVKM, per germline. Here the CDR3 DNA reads TGTGCCAGCACCTCCAGGGGAAGCCAGCCCCAGCATTTT. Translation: CASTSRGSQPQHF. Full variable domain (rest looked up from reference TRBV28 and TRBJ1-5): DVKVTQSSRYLVKRTGEKVFLECVQDMDHENMFWYRQDPGLGLRLIYFSYDVKMKEKGDIPEGYSVSREKKERFSLILESASTNQTSMYLCASTSRGSQPQHFGDGTRLSIL.

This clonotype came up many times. In DNA, the CDR3 is TGTGCCAGCTCACCACTTTCGGGGGCAACAGGGTTGGACACTGAAGCTTTCTTT. Translating gives CASSPLSGATGLDTEAFF. This sequence joins TRBV18 and TRBJ1-1, with D possibly TRBD1 on 6 matching bases. From germline, CDR1 is KGHSH and CDR2 LQKENI. The CDR3 sequence is 18 residues long. V shed 1 base and J shed 3 bases, with 21 bases lying between them.

CDR3 nucleotides: TGCGCCAGCAGCCCGGACGGGGTGGTTTTACAGCCCCAGCATTTT. As protein: CASSPDGVVLQPQHF. The chain combines TRBV4-1 with TRBJ1-5; unclear D gene. Between the trimmed V and J ends, which lost 4 bases and 7 bases, there was a span of 17 bases. Germline CDR1 is MGHRA and CDR2 is YSYEKL. The CDR3 runs 15 residues.

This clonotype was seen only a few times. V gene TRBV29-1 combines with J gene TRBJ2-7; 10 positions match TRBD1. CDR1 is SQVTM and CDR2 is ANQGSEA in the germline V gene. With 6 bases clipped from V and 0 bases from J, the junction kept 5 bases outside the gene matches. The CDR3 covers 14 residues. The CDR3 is CSVNRTGGSYEQYV. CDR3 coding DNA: TGCAGCGTGAATCGGACAGGGGGCTCCTACGAGCAGTACGTC.

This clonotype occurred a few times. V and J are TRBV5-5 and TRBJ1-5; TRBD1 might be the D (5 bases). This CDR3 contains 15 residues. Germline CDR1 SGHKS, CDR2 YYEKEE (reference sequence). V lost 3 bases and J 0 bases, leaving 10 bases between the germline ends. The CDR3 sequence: CASSSGGNSNQPQHF. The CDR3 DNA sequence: TGTGCCAGCAGCTCTGGGGGAAATAGCAATCAGCCCCAGCATTTT.

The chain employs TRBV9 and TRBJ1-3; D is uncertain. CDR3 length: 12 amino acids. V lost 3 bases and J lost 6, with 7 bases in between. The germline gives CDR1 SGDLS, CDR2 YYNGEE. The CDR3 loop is CASSGPQNTIYF. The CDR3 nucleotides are TGTGCCAGCAGCGGGCCCCAAAACACCATATATTTT.

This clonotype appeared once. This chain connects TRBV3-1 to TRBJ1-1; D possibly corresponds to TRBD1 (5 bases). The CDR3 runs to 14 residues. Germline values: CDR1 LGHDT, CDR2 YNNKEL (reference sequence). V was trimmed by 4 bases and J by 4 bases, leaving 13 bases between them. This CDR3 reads CASSLSGGSTEAFF. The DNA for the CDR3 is TGTGCCAGCAGCCTTAGTGGGGGGAGCACTGAAGCTTTCTTT.

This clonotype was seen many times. The CDR3 region is CASKSSTDTQYF. The CDR3, as DNA: TGTGCTAGTAAGTCAAGCACAGATACGCAGTATTTT. J is TRBJ2-3 and V is TRBV12-5; D gene uncertain. Germline CDR1 LGHNT, CDR2 FRNRAP. The CDR3 covers 12 residues. Trimming left V 8 bases short and J 0 bases short, with 6 bases between. Combining the CDR3 with reference TRBV12-5 and TRBJ2-3 gives the whole variable domain DARVTQTPRHKVTEMGQEVTMRCQPILGHNTVFWYRQTMMQGLELLAYFRNRAPLDDSGMPKDRFSAEMPDATLATLKIQPSEPRDSAVYFCASKSSTDTQYFGPGTRLTVL.

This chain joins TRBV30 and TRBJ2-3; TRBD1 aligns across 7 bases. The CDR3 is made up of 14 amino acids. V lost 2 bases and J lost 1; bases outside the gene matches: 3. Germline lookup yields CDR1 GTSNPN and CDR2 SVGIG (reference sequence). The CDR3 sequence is CAWSITGGTDTQYF. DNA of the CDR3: TGTGCCTGGAGTATCACAGGGGGCACAGATACGCAGTATTTT.